This T cell receptor (beta chain) was identified during a study of blood T cell repertoires in COVID-19. As for the study in general: The United States, Italy and Spain supplied acute and convalescent COVID-19 samples.

J gave up 3 bases and V 4 bases, and 4 bases lay outside the gene matches. Germline lookup yields CDR1 SGHTA and CDR2 FQGNSA. This CDR3 has 14 residues. Repertoires were generated with immunoSEQ multiplex PCR, while TCRdb's copy carries only in-frame clones and drops some. The repertoire includes over 110,000 clones, under 90% of them detected once, and more than 3% sits in the top ten. Participants were aged about 18 to 100 years from around 24 US areas. Cohort placement rested on clinical history that participants reported themselves. The sample consisted of PBMCs or T cells enriched from blood (not recorded which). This TCR was recovered from a man aged 45-65 years in a cohort exposed to, infected with or recovered from COVID-19 (not recorded which). The rearrangement uses TRBV7-2 and TRBJ1-2; 8 bases agree with TRBD1. The CDR3 DNA reads as TGTGCCAGCAGCTCTGGACAGGGCTACTATGGCTACACCTTC. It yields the protein CASSSGQGYYGYTF.